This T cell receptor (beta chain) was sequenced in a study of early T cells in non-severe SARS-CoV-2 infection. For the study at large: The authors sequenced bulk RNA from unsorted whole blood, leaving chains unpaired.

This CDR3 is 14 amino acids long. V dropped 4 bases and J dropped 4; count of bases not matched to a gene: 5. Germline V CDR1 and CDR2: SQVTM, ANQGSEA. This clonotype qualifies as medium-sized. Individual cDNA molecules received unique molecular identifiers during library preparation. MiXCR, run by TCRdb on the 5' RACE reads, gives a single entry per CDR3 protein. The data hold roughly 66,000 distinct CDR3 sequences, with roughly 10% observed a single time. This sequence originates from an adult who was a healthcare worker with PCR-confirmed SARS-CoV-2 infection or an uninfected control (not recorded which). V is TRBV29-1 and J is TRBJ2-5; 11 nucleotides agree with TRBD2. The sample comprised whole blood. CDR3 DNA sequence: TGCAGCGTTGCCCCAACTAGCGGGAGAGAGACCCAGTACTTC. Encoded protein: CSVAPTSGRETQYF.